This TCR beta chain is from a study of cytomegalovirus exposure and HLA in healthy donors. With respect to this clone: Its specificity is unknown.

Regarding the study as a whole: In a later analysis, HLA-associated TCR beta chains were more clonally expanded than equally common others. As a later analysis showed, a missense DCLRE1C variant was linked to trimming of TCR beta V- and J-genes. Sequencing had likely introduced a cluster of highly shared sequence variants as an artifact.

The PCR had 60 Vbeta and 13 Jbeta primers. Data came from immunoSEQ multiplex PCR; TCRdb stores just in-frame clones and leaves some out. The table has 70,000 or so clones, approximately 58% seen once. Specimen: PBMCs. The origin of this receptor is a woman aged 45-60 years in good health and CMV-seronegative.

The CDR3 sequence is CASSLVAPHEQYF. The CDR3 DNA is TGTGCCAGCAGCTTAGTGGCCCCCCACGAGCAGTACTTC. The chain combines TRBV11-2 with TRBJ2-7; D gene ambiguous. The CDR3 runs 13 residues. V was cut by 1 base and J by 5 bases, with 9 bases left in between. Germline CDR1 SGHAT, CDR2 FQNNGV.